This T cell receptor beta chain came from a study of T cells in Graves' hyperthyroidism and ophthalmopathy. The wider study: Once the initial diagnosis was made, peripheral blood was obtained before any treatment.

This clonotype has a handful of counts. Amplification yielded TCR beta CDR3 regions, with RNA transcripts as the source. Initially, a first-round RT-PCR of the TCR CDR3 employed the HTBI primer set. A single record per CDR3 protein comes from TCRdb applying MiXCR to the multiplex PCR reads. The sample has 400,000 or so distinct CDR3 sequences; nearly 15% are singletons. Ophthalmopathy patients showed a Clinical Activity Score of at least 3, NOSPECS grade of at least 4 and duration under 3 months. Diagnostic decisions used clinical symptoms, serum thyroxine and TRAb, thyroid ultrasound and orbital computed tomography. The PBMCs were sourced from fresh peripheral blood (approximately 10 ml). This sequence was found in a woman in her sixties or seventies with Graves' ophthalmopathy. Sequenced sample: blood.

CDR3: CASSPSEGSNQPQHF. The CDR3 DNA sequence: TGTGCCAGCTCACCAAGTGAAGGGAGCAATCAGCCCCAGCATTTT. The J gene is TRBJ1-5, the V gene TRBV18; D remains unclear. This CDR3 has 15 amino acids. The germline V and J ends were trimmed by 2 bases and 1 base, with 9 bases remaining between them. Germline V gene data show CDR1 as KGHSH and CDR2 as LQKENI.